The rows below give T cell receptor beta chains drawn from one sample of a study of early T cells in non-severe SARS-CoV-2 infection. TCRdb reprocessed the 5' RACE reads with MiXCR, giving one entry per CDR3 protein. In the table there are tens of thousands of distinct CDR3 sequences, 10% of which are singletons. The starting material was whole blood, obtained at baseline. The receptor set was obtained from an adult who was a healthcare worker with PCR-confirmed SARS-CoV-2 infection or an uninfected control (not recorded which). Each CDR3 is given with its conserved first and last residue. The D gene is left open where the match is weak. The listing skips clone size in some rows; elsewhere it reads once, few, many or a size class.

j_call,d_call,v_call,clone_size,cdr3_aa,cdr3_nt
TRBJ2-5,-,TRBV28,many,CASSPPPGETQYF,TGTGCCAGCAGCCCCCCCCCGGGAGAGACCCAGTACTTC
TRBJ2-1,-,TRBV4-3,few,CASSQDHGGDEQFF,TGCGCCAGCAGCCAAGATCATGGGGGCGATGAGCAGTTCTTC
TRBJ2-7,-,TRBV7-2,many,CASSLLVQAPSYEQYF,TGTGCCAGCAGCTTACTGGTGCAGGCCCCCTCCTACGAGCAGTACTTC
TRBJ2-5,-,TRBV6-6,few,CASSYRFDQGYF,TGTGCCAGCAGTTACCGGTTCGATCAGGGATACTTC
TRBJ2-5,-,TRBV3-1,-,CASSQESRGFGETQYF,TGTGCCAGCAGCCAAGAGTCAAGAGGGTTCGGGGAGACCCAGTACTTC
TRBJ2-7,-,TRBV28,-,CASSPSTPREQYF,TGTGCCAGCAGTCCCTCAACCCCCCGCGAGCAGTACTTC
TRBJ2-1,TRBD2,TRBV5-1,few,CASTVAGGPSEQFF,TGCGCCAGCACTGTAGCGGGAGGGCCGAGTGAGCAGTTCTTC
TRBJ1-3,-,TRBV4-3,many,CASSQGPGSGGGNTIYF,TGCGCCAGCAGCCAAGGACCGGGTAGTGGGGGAGGAAACACCATATATTTT
TRBJ1-2,TRBD1,TRBV19,-,CASSVQGAYGYTF,TGTGCCAGTAGTGTACAGGGGGCCTATGGCTACACCTTC
TRBJ2-7,-,TRBV20-1,many,CSAHGGFYEQYF,TGCAGTGCTCACGGGGGATTTTACGAGCAGTACTTC
TRBJ2-2,-,TRBV28,many,CATLLGELFF,TGTGCCACCCTACTTGGGGAGCTGTTTTTT
TRBJ1-5,-,TRBV6-2/TRBV6-3,few,CASSSQGLNQPQHF,TGTGCCAGCAGTTCCCAGGGTCTCAATCAGCCCCAGCATTTT
TRBJ1-6,-,TRBV29-1,-,CSVGSGVKNSPLHF,TGCAGCGTAGGTAGCGGGGTAAAGAATTCACCCCTCCACTTT
TRBJ2-2,TRBD1,TRBV7-6,many,CASSFPGGTGELFF,TGTGCCAGCAGCTTCCCAGGGGGCACCGGGGAGCTGTTTTTT
TRBJ2-1,-,TRBV10-3,many,CAISESGSDNEQFF,TGTGCCATCAGTGAGTCGGGGAGTGACAATGAGCAGTTCTTC
TRBJ2-7,TRBD1,TRBV28,many,CASSPNPGQGDEQYF,TGTGCCAGCAGCCCAAATCCGGGACAGGGGGACGAGCAGTACTTC
TRBJ2-7,-,TRBV25-1,-,CASSRNYYEQYF,TGTGCCAGCAGCAGGAATTACTACGAGCAGTACTTC
TRBJ1-1,-,TRBV10-2,few,CASSELGGAFF,TGCGCCAGCAGTGAGTTGGGGGGAGCTTTCTTT
TRBJ2-5,-,TRBV24-1,-,CATSSYQETQYF,TGTGCCACCAGCTCATACCAAGAGACCCAGTACTTC
TRBJ2-5,TRBD1,TRBV4-2,many,CASSHRDSQQETQYF,TGTGCCAGCAGCCACCGGGACAGCCAGCAAGAGACCCAGTACTTC
TRBJ2-5,TRBD1,TRBV19,-,CASSPSDRSAERTQYF,TGTGCCAGTAGCCCCTCGGACAGGTCAGCGGAAAGGACCCAGTACTTC
TRBJ2-1,-,TRBV28,few,CASSPGSFEQFF,TGTGCCAGCAGCCCAGGTTCCTTTGAGCAGTTCTTC
TRBJ1-2,-,TRBV28,many,CASRTYLNYGYTF,TGTGCCAGCAGGACTTACCTAAACTATGGCTACACCTTC
TRBJ1-1,TRBD1,TRBV20-1,-,CSAITGGTEAFF,TGCAGTGCTATTACAGGGGGCACTGAAGCTTTCTTT
TRBJ2-7,TRBD1,TRBV12-3/TRBV12-4,-,CASSLKGRGRYEQYF,TGTGCCAGCAGTTTAAAAGGCAGGGGGCGATACGAGCAGTACTTC
TRBJ1-1,-,TRBV28,many,CASSSAGARGTEAFF,TGTGCCAGCAGTTCGGCAGGGGCGAGGGGCACTGAAGCTTTCTTT
TRBJ2-2,TRBD2,TRBV18,-,CASSPALAGGANTGELFF,TGTGCCAGCTCACCAGCACTAGCGGGAGGCGCGAACACCGGGGAGCTGTTTTTT
TRBJ2-1,TRBD2,TRBV2,-,CASREREGLYNEQFF,TGTGCCAGCAGAGAGCGGGAGGGCCTATACAATGAGCAGTTCTTC
TRBJ1-4,-,TRBV28,few,CASTPGRTEKLFF,TGTGCCAGCACCCCAGGGAGAACTGAAAAACTGTTTTTT
TRBJ2-7,-,TRBV27,few,CASFLGAASFYEQYF,TGTGCCAGCTTTTTAGGTGCTGCTTCCTTCTACGAGCAGTACTTC
TRBJ1-1,-,TRBV10-3,-,CAISPQGSEAFF,TGTGCCATCAGTCCACAGGGATCCGAAGCTTTCTTT
TRBJ1-1,-,TRBV7-8,many,CASSLVSTEAFF,TGTGCCAGCAGCTTAGTATCAACTGAAGCTTTCTTT
TRBJ2-7,-,TRBV7-2,-,CASSPTDWEQYF,TGTGCCAGCAGCCCCACGGATTGGGAGCAGTACTTC
TRBJ2-3,TRBD2,TRBV7-8,few,CASSLAGTSGRDTQYF,TGTGCCAGCAGCCTCGCCGGGACTAGCGGGAGAGATACGCAGTATTTT
TRBJ1-2,TRBD1,TRBV6-5,few,CASSYLTGDGYTF,TGTGCCAGCAGTTACTTAACAGGGGATGGCTACACCTTC
TRBJ2-1,TRBD2,TRBV7-8,many,CASSFSWTSGSEQFF,TGTGCCAGCAGCTTCTCGTGGACTAGCGGGAGTGAGCAGTTCTTC
TRBJ2-5,-,TRBV29-1,medium-sized,CSVARSMETQYF,TGCAGCGTTGCGCGATCGATGGAGACCCAGTACTTC
TRBJ1-6,-,TRBV18,-,CASSSKVTGDSPLHF,TGTGCCAGCTCGTCGAAGGTTACAGGCGATTCACCCCTCCACTTT
TRBJ1-6,-,TRBV12-3/TRBV12-4,-,CASSLQGGNSPLHF,TGTGCCAGCAGTTTACAGGGTGGGAATTCACCCCTCCACTTT
TRBJ2-3,TRBD2,TRBV20-1,few,CSADLAGGLEDTQYF,TGCAGTGCTGACCTAGCGGGAGGGCTGGAAGATACGCAGTATTTT
TRBJ1-6,-,TRBV6-5,-,CASSSLQGSPLHF,TGTGCCAGCAGTTCCCTTCAGGGATCACCCCTCCACTTT
TRBJ1-1,-,TRBV6-4,-,CASSATLNTEAFF,TGTGCCAGCAGTGCAACACTGAACACTGAAGCTTTCTTT
TRBJ1-4,-,TRBV25-1,many,CASSEFQGLKLFF,TGTGCCAGCAGTGAATTTCAGGGTTTAAAACTGTTTTTT
TRBJ1-4,TRBD1,TRBV12-3/TRBV12-4,few,CASRPGQNNEKLFF,TGTGCCAGCAGACCGGGACAGAATAATGAAAAACTGTTTTTT
TRBJ1-1,-,TRBV3-1,many,CASSQGLAASEAFF,TGTGCCAGCAGCCAAGGCTTAGCTGCCTCTGAAGCTTTCTTT
TRBJ1-1,-,TRBV20-1,many,CSAREATGYTEAFF,TGCAGTGCTAGAGAAGCGACAGGTTACACTGAAGCTTTCTTT
TRBJ2-5,-,TRBV18,few,CASSPFSSAQETQYF,TGTGCCAGCTCACCCTTTTCTAGCGCACAAGAGACCCAGTACTTC
TRBJ2-3,-,TRBV18,many,CASSGVVADTQYF,TGTGCCAGCTCGGGGGTTGTTGCAGATACGCAGTATTTT
TRBJ1-6,-,TRBV9,many,CASSRREGINNSPLHF,TGTGCCAGCAGCCGAAGGGAGGGGATTAATAATTCACCCCTCCACTTT
TRBJ2-5,TRBD2,TRBV28,many,CASSGTSGTIETQYF,TGTGCCAGCAGTGGGACTAGCGGGACTATAGAGACCCAGTACTTC
TRBJ2-7,-,TRBV29-1,-,CSVAISMGGYEQYF,TGCAGCGTTGCTATATCAATGGGCGGATACGAGCAGTACTTC